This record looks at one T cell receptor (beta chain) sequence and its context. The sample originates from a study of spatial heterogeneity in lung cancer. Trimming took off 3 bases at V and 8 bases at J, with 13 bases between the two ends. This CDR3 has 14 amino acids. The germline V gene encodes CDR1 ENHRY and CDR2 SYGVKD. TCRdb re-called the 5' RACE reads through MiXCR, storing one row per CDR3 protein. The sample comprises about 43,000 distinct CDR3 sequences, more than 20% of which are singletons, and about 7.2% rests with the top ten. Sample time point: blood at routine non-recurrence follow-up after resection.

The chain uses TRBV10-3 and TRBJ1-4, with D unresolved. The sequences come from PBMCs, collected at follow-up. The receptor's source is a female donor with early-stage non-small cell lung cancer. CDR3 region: CAISEGFRSEKLFF. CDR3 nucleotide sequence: TGTGCCATCAGTGAAGGGTTTCGATCCGAAAAACTGTTTTTT.